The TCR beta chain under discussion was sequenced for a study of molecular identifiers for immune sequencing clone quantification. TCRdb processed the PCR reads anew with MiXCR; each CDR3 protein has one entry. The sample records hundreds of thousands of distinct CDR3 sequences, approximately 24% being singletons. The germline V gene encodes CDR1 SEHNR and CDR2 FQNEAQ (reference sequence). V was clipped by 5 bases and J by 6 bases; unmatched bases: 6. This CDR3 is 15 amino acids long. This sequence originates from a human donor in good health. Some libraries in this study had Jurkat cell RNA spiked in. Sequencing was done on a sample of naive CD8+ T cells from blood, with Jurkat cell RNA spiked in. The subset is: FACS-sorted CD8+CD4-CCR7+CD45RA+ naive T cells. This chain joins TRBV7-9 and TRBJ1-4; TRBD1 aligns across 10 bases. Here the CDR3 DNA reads TGTGCCAGCAGCCCGCGGGACAGGGGAGATGAAAAACTGTTTTTT. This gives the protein CASSPRDRGDEKLFF.